One and the same sample provided the 21 T cell receptor beta chains below, sequenced in a study of shared clonotypes between healthy human individuals. CD8 cells classed as naive were CD45RO-negative and positively selected for CCR7, excluding terminally differentiated effector memory CD45RA+ cells. Clones were read by immunoSEQ multiplex PCR, and TCRdb kept only the in-frame ones, dropping some. The data contain 2 million or so clones, approximately 94% of them seen just once; the ten biggest clones take up more than 0.95%. The specimen sequenced was naive CD8+ T cells sorted from blood. The receptors were sampled from a man aged 18 to 29 in good health.

The CDR3 sequence is CASSLELPGTGELFF. CDR3 coding DNA: TGCGCCAGCAGCTTGGAACTCCCGGGCACCGGGGAGCTGTTTTTT. V and J are TRBV5-1 and TRBJ2-2; D gene ambiguous. The CDR3 is 15 residues long. Germline CDR1 and CDR2: SGHRS and YFSETQ. The ends were cut back, 0 bases at V and 4 bases at J, with 10 bases in the middle.

The chain employs TRBV5-5 and TRBJ2-7; D not certain. The germline V gene has CDR1 SGHKS and CDR2 YYEKEE (reference sequence). The CDR3 spans 14 residues. V lost 1 base, J lost 2 bases, and 10 bases lay in between. The CDR3 sequence: CASSLSGNPYEQYF. The CDR3 nucleotides read TGTGCCAGCAGCTTGTCTGGGAATCCCTACGAGCAGTACTTC.

As to this clone: Distinct nucleotide sequences in the sample also encode this CDR3. The chain recombines TRBV5-4 with TRBJ1-2; no definite D call. This CDR3 is built from 13 residues. The V end was cut by 0 bases, the J end by 2 bases, with 5 bases between. Germline V gene lookup returns CDR1 SGHNT and CDR2 YYREEE (reference sequence). The CDR3: CASSLEANYGYTF. DNA of the CDR3: TGTGCCAGCAGCTTGGAGGCAAACTATGGCTACACCTTC.

The chain combines TRBV5-1 with TRBJ2-3, with no clear D. From germline, CDR1 is SGHRS and CDR2 YFSETQ. The CDR3 loop spans 17 amino acids. V lost 4 bases and J lost 4, with 22 bases in between. DNA of the CDR3: TGCGCCAGCAGCCCGTACGGAGAAACGTATCTCCCAGATACGCAGTATTTT. Its protein is CASSPYGETYLPDTQYF. The entire variable domain, with the rest obtained from reference TRBV5-1 and TRBJ2-3, is as follows: KAGVTQTPRYLIKTRGQQVTLSCSPISGHRSVSWYQQTPGQGLQFLFEYFSETQRNKGNFPGRFSGRQFSNSRSEMNVSTLELGDSALYLCASSPYGETYLPDTQYFGPGTRLTVL.

With respect to this clone: With a much larger clone just one base away, this may be a read error. The V gene is TRBV6-5, the J gene TRBJ2-5; D is ambiguous. Germline CDR1 reads MNHEY; CDR2 reads SVGAGI. CDR3 length: 10 residues. The V and J ends lost 7 bases and 5 bases respectively, with 5 bases between them. This CDR3 reads CASTGETQYF. The CDR3 region has the DNA TGTGCCAGCACCGGGGAGACCCAGTACTTC.

The rearrangement joins TRBV7-9 to TRBJ1-2; D is undetermined. This CDR3 has 13 amino acids. Trimming took 1 base from V and 4 from J, leaving 7 bases between them. In germline, CDR1 is SEHNR, CDR2 FQNEAQ (reference sequence). The CDR3: CASSLVDFYGYTF. The CDR3 nucleotides read TGTGCCAGCAGCTTAGTAGATTTCTATGGCTACACCTTC. The full variable domain, with the rest looked up from reference TRBV7-9 and TRBJ1-2, is DTGVSQNPRHKITKRGQNVTFRCDPISEHNRLYWYRQTLGQGPEFLTYFQNEAQLEKSRLLSDRFSAERPKGSFSTLEIQRTEQGDSAMYLCASSLVDFYGYTFGSGTRLTVV.

The chain combines TRBV6-5 with TRBJ1-2; D unresolved. The germline V gene encodes CDR1 MNHEY and CDR2 SVGAGI. The CDR3 loop spans 14 amino acids. V was pared by 8 bases and J by 2 bases, with 15 bases between. CDR3 nucleotides: TGTGCCAGCGAGCCCCCGGACTGGAACTATGGCTACACCTTC. Its protein is CASEPPDWNYGYTF.

The genes are TRBV28 and TRBJ2-2; D ambiguous. The V and J ends lost 3 bases and 3 bases respectively, with 8 bases between them. The length of the CDR3 is 14 residues. Germline CDR1 MDHEN, CDR2 SYDVKM. The CDR3 loop reads CASSFSTYTGELFF. The CDR3 bases are TGTGCCAGCAGTTTCTCCACTTACACCGGGGAGCTGTTTTTT.

CDR3 nucleotide sequence: TGTGCCAGCAGTGAAGCACGGGTTAGGGCAACTAATGAAAAACTGTTTTTT. Protein: CASSEARVRATNEKLFF. The gene calls are TRBV6-1 and TRBJ1-4; D not resolved. The ends were cut back, 0 bases at V and 0 bases at J, with 11 bases in the middle. Germline V lookup: CDR1 MNHNS, CDR2 SASEGT. This CDR3 is 17 amino acids long.

V usage is TRBV6-5 and J usage is TRBJ2-3; no reliable D call. This CDR3 spans 15 amino acids. The V and J ends lost 7 bases and 0 bases respectively, with 14 bases between them. Germline assignment: CDR1 MNHEY and CDR2 SVGAGI. This chain's CDR3 is CASTPGQESTDTQYF. The CDR3 nucleotides are TGTGCCAGCACCCCTGGGCAGGAAAGCACAGATACGCAGTATTTT.

The chain combines TRBV28 with TRBJ1-3, with D uncertain. V lost 2 bases and J 4 bases, leaving 9 bases between the germline ends. The CDR3 totals 14 residues. Germline values: CDR1 MDHEN, CDR2 SYDVKM. DNA for the CDR3: TGTGCCAGCAGTTTAAGTCCTGCCGGAAACACCATATATTTT. Amino acids: CASSLSPAGNTIYF.

This clone has only one observation. V gene TRBV11-1 combines with J gene TRBJ2-1; possible D gene TRBD1, 5 bases. Germline CDR1 reads SGHAT; CDR2 reads FQDESV (reference sequence). CDR3 length: 16 residues. V was pared by 0 bases and J by 8 bases, with 17 bases between. The CDR3 protein is CASSLAGQGPVDEQFF. The CDR3 DNA follows: TGTGCCAGCAGCTTAGCGGGGCAGGGCCCGGTGGATGAGCAGTTCTTC.

This clone was recorded a few times. Other nucleotide sequences from this sample produce the same CDR3. The J gene is TRBJ1-1, the V gene TRBV9, with D uncertain. This CDR3 is 14 amino acids long. Germline values: CDR1 SGDLS, CDR2 YYNGEE. The V end was cut by 5 bases, the J end by 0 bases, with 11 bases between. DNA for the CDR3: TGTGCCAGCAGTGTGGAGGGCATGAACACTGAAGCTTTCTTT. This sequence encodes CASSVEGMNTEAFF. The full variable domain, its missing parts supplied by reference TRBV9 and TRBJ1-1, is DSGVTQTPKHLITATGQRVTLRCSPRSGDLSVYWYQQSLDQGLQFLIQYYNGEERAKGNILERFSAQQFPDLHSELNLSSLELGDSALYFCASSVEGMNTEAFFGQGTRLTVV.

This chain uses TRBV4-1 with TRBJ2-7; no reliable D call. Deletions cut 2 bases from V and 2 bases from J, with 13 bases between. In germline, CDR1 is MGHRA, CDR2 YSYEKL. This CDR3 region has 15 residues. CDR3 in amino acids: CASSQKSGSTYEQYF. The CDR3 DNA sequence: TGCGCCAGCAGCCAAAAGTCGGGCTCAACCTACGAGCAGTACTTC.

On this clone itself: This same CDR3 is encoded by further DNA sequences in the sample. This sequence joins TRBV7-9 and TRBJ2-3; D unclear. Germline CDR1 and CDR2: SEHNR and FQNEAQ (reference sequence). This CDR3 is 13 amino acids long. V dropped 1 base and J dropped 3 bases, with 5 bases sitting between them. The CDR3 reads CASSLGGTDTQYF. The DNA for the CDR3 is TGTGCCAGCAGCTTAGGGGGTACAGATACGCAGTATTTT.

V and J are TRBV5-1 and TRBJ1-2, with TRBD1 matching over 10 bases. Germline assignment: CDR1 SGHRS and CDR2 YFSETQ. This CDR3 contains 14 residues. V was clipped by 0 bases and J by 10 bases; unmatched bases: 6. CDR3 sequence reads: CASSLVGTGEDYTF. The CDR3 coding sequence is TGCGCCAGCAGCTTGGTTGGGACAGGGGAAGACTACACCTTC.

The gene calls are TRBV6-5 and TRBJ2-7; no clear D. This CDR3 spans 14 amino acids. Germline V gene data show CDR1 as MNHEY and CDR2 as SVGAGI. V lost 0 bases to trimming and J lost 3 bases, with 9 bases between them. CDR3 coding DNA: TGTGCCAGCAGTTACTCGAATAGCTTCTACGAGCAGTACTTC. This gives the protein CASSYSNSFYEQYF.

This chain uses TRBV5-6 with TRBJ1-2; the D is unclear. Trimming left V 2 bases short and J 3 bases short, with 11 bases between. CDR3 length: 14 amino acids. From germline, CDR1 is SGHDT and CDR2 YYEEEE. CDR3 loop: CASSFGETYYGYTF. CDR3 sequence (DNA): TGTGCCAGCAGCTTCGGGGAAACGTACTATGGCTACACCTTC.

The chain has TRBV4-3 and TRBJ2-5; possibly TRBD2 for D (6 bases). Germline V gives CDR1 LGHNA, CDR2 YSLEER. Trimming pared 4 bases from V and 4 bases from J, leaving 16 bases between. This CDR3 contains 15 residues. DNA of the CDR3: TGCGCCAGCAGCCCAGGGTCAGGAGCGGGAGAGACCCAGTACTTC. Translation gives CASSPGSGAGETQYF.

V usage is TRBV10-2 and J usage is TRBJ2-5, with 7 bases fitting TRBD2. The junction had 16 bases not matched to a gene; V was cut back by 4 bases and J by 8 bases. Looked up from germline, CDR1 is WSHSY and CDR2 is SAAADI. The CDR3 is made up of 16 amino acids. The CDR3 region has the DNA TGCGCCAGCAGTGTGGGGGAGAGAGCGGGGTTTGAAACCCAGTACTTC. Amino acid sequence: CASSVGERAGFETQYF.

Comment on this clone: The CDR3 carries no conserved terminal phenylalanine or tryptophan, so it likely arises from a read error. The gene calls are TRBV7-8 and TRBJ1-2, with 9 positions matching TRBD1. In germline, CDR1 is SGHVS, CDR2 FQNEAQ. The V and J ends lost 4 bases and 6 bases, in that order; junction bases with no gene match: 3. This CDR3 is built from 13 residues. This CDR3 reads CASSWTGVDGYTL. The DNA of the CDR3 is TGTGCCAGCAGCTGGACAGGGGTGGATGGCTACACCCTC.